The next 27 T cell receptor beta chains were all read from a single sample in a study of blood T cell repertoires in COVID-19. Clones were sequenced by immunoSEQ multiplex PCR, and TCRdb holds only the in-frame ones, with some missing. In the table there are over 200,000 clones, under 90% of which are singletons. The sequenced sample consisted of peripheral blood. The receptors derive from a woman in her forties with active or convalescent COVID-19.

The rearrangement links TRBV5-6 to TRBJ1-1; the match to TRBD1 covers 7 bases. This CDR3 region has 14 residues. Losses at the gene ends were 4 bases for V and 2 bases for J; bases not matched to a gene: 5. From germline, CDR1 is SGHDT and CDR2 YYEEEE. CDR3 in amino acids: CASSRDRSNTEAFF. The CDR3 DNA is TGTGCCAGCAGCCGGGACAGATCAAACACTGAAGCTTTCTTT.

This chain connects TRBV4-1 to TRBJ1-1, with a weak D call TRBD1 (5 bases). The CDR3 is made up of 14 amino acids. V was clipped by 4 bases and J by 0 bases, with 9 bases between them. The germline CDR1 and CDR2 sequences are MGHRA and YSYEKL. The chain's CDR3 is CASSRQIMNTEAFF. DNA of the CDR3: TGCGCCAGCAGCCGACAGATCATGAACACTGAAGCTTTCTTT.

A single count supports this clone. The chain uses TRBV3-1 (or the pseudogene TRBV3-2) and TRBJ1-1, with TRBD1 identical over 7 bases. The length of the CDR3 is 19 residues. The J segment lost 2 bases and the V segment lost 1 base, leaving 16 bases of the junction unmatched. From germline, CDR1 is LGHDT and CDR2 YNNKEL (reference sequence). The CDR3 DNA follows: TGTGCCAGCAGCCAAGCGGGGCTCAGACCCACAGGGGTCAACACTGAAGCTTTCTTT. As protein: CASSQAGLRPTGVNTEAFF.

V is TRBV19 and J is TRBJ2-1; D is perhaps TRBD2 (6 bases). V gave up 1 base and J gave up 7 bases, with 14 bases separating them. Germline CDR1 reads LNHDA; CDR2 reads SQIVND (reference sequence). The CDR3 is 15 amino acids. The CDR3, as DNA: TGTGCCAGTAGTATAGCCGCGGGGCCAGAGAATGAGCAGTTCTTC. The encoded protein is CASSIAAGPENEQFF.

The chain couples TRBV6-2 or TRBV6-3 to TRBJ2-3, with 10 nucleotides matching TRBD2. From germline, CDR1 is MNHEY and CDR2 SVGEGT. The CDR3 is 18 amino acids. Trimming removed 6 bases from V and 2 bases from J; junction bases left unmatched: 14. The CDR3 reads CASSYMAKSGGATDTQYF. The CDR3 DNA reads TGTGCCAGCAGCTATATGGCGAAAAGCGGGGGGGCCACAGATACGCAGTATTTT.

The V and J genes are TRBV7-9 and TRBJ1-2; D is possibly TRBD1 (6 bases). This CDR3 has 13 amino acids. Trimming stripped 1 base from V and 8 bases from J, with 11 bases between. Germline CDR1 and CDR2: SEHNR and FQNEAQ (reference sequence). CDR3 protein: CASSLVRGRGYTF. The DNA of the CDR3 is TGTGCCAGCAGCTTAGTCAGGGGCCGGGGCTACACCTTC.

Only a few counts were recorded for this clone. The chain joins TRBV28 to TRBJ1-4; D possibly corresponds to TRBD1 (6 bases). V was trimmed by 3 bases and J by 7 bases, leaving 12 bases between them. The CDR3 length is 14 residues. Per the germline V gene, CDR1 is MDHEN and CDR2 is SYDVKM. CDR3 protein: CASSFQGRGEKLFF. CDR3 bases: TGTGCCAGCAGTTTCCAGGGGAGGGGTGAAAAACTGTTTTTT.

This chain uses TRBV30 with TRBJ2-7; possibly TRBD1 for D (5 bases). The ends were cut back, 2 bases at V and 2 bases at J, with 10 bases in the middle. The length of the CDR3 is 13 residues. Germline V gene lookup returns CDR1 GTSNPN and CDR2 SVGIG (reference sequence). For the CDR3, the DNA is TGTGCCTGGAGTAGGCAGGGCGCCTACGAGCAGTACTTC. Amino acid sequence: CAWSRQGAYEQYF.

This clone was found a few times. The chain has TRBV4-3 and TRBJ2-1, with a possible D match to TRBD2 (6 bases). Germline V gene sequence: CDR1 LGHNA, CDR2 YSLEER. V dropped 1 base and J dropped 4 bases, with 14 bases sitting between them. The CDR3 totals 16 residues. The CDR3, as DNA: TGCGCCAGCAGCCAAGCGGCGGGGAATGGGTACAATGAGCAGTTCTTC. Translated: CASSQAAGNGYNEQFF.

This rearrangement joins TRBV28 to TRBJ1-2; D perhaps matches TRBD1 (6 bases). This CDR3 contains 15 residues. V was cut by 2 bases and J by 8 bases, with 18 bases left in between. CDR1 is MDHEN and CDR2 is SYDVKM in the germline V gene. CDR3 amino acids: CASSLLNRDFGGYTF. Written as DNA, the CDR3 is TGTGCCAGCAGTTTACTTAACAGGGATTTTGGGGGCTACACCTTC.

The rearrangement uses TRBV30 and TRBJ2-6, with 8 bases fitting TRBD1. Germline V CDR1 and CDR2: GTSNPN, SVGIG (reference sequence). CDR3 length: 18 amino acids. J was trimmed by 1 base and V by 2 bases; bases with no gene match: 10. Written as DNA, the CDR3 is TGTGCCTGGAGTAGACGGGACAGGAAGTTTTCTGGGGCCAACGTCCTGACTTTC. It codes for CAWSRRDRKFSGANVLTF.

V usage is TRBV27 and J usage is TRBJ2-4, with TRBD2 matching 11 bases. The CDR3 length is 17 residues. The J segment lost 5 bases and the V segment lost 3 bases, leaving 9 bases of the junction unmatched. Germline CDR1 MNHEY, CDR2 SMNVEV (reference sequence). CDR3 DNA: TGTGCCAGCAGTTTGGGGCGGACTAGCGGGCAGGAAAACATTCAGTACTTC. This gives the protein CASSLGRTSGQENIQYF.

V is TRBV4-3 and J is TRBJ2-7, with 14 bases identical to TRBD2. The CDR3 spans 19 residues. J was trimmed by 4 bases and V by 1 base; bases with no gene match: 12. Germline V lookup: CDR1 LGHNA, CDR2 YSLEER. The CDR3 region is CASSQVGLAGGREWYEQYF. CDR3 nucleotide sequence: TGCGCCAGCAGCCAAGTCGGACTAGCGGGGGGCCGGGAGTGGTACGAGCAGTACTTC.

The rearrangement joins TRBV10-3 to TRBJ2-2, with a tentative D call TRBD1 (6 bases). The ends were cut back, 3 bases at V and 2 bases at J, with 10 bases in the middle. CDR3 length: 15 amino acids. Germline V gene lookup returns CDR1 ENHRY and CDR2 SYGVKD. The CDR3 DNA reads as TGTGCCATCAGTGAAGGACAGACTAACACCGGGGAGCTGTTTTTT. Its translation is CAISEGQTNTGELFF.

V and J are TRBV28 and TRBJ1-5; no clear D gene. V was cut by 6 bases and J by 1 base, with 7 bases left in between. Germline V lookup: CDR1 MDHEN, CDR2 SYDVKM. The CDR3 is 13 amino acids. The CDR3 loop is CASRPHSNQPQHF. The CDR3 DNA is TGTGCCAGCAGGCCACACAGCAATCAGCCCCAGCATTTT.

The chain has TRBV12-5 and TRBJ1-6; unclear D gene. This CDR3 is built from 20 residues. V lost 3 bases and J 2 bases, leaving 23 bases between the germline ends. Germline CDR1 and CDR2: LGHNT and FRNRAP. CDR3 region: CASGFLVAGIPLPYNSPLHF. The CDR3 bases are TGTGCTAGTGGTTTTCTGGTTGCGGGGATTCCCCTTCCCTATAATTCACCCCTCCACTTT.

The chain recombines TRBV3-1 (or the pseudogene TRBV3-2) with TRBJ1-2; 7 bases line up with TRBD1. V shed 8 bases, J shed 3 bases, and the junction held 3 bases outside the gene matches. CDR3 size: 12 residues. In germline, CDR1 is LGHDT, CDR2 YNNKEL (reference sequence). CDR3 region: CASGTDDYGYTF. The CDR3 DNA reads TGTGCCAGCGGGACAGATGACTATGGCTACACCTTC.

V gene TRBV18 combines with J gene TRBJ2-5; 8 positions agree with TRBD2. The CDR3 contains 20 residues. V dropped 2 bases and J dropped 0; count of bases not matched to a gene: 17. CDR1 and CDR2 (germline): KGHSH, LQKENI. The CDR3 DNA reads TGTGCCAGCTCACCATTGCGGAGCGGGGGATGGAATGGGTACCAAGAGACCCAGTACTTC. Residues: CASSPLRSGGWNGYQETQYF.

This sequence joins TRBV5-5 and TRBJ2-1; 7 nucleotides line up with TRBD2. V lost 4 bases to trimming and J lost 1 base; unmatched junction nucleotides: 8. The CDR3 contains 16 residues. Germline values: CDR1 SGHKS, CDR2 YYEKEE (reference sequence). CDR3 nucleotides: TGTGCCAGCAGCGCGGACCTAGCGGCATCCTACAATGAGCAGTTCTTC. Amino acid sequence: CASSADLAASYNEQFF.

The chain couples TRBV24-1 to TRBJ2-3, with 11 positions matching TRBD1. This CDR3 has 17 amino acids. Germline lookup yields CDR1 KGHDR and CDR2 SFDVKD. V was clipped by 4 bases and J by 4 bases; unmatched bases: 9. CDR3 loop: CATSEPGQGGDPDTQYF. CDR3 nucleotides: TGTGCCACCAGTGAGCCGGGACAGGGGGGGGACCCAGATACGCAGTATTTT.

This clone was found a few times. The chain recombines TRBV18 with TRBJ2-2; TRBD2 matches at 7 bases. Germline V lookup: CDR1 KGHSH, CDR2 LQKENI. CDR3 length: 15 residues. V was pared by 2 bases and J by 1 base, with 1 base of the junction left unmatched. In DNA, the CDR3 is TGTGCCAGCTCACCAAGCGGGGTGAACACCGGGGAGCTGTTTTTT. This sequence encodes CASSPSGVNTGELFF.

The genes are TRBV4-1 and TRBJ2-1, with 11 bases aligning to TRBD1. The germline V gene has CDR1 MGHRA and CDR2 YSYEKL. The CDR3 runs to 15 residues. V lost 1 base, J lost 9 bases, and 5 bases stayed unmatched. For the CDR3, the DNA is TGCGCCAGCAGCCAAGGGGGGACAGGGGGGAGTGAGCAGTTCTTC. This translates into CASSQGGTGGSEQFF.

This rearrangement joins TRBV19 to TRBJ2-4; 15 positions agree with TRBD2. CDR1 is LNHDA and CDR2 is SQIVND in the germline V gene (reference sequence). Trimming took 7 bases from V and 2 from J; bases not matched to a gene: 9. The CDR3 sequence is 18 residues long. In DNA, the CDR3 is TGTGCCAGTACTCAACCGGGACTAGCGGGAGGCACCAAAAACATTCAGTACTTC. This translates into CASTQPGLAGGTKNIQYF.

CDR3 loop: CASSFGPDFPSSYEQYF. CDR3 DNA: TGCGCCAGCAGCTTTGGCCCGGACTTTCCGAGCTCCTACGAGCAGTACTTC. The J gene is TRBJ2-7, the V gene TRBV5-1; a possible D gene is TRBD2 (5 bases). CDR1 is SGHRS and CDR2 is YFSETQ in the germline V gene. V lost 2 bases and J 0 bases, leaving 18 bases between the germline ends. This CDR3 is 17 amino acids long. The full variable domain, with the rest looked up from reference TRBV5-1 and TRBJ2-7, is KAGVTQTPRYLIKTRGQQVTLSCSPISGHRSVSWYQQTPGQGLQFLFEYFSETQRNKGNFPGRFSGRQFSNSRSEMNVSTLELGDSALYLCASSFGPDFPSSYEQYFGPGTRLTVT.

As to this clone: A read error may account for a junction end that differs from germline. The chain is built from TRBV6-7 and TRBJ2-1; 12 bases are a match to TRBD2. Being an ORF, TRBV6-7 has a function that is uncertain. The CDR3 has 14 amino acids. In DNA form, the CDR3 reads TGTGCCAGCAGTTACCCTAGGACTAGCGGGAATATCCTCTTC. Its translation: CASSYPRTSGNILF.

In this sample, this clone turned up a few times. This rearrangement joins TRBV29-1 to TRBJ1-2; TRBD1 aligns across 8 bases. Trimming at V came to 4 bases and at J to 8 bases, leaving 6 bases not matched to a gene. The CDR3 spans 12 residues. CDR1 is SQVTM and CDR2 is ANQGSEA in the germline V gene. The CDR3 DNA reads TGCAGCGTTGTTGGACAGGGAGTCGGCTACACCTTC. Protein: CSVVGQGVGYTF.

This CDR3 is CASSLETGSDEQFF. In nucleotides, the CDR3 is TGTGCCAGCAGCTTAGAGACGGGGAGCGATGAGCAGTTCTTC. The chain joins TRBV11-3 to TRBJ2-1, with D perhaps TRBD2 (5 bases). V lost 0 bases to trimming and J lost 8 bases, with 11 bases between them. The CDR3 has 14 amino acids. CDR1 is SGHNT, CDR2 YENEEA, per germline. Full variable domain (remainder filled in from reference TRBV11-3 and TRBJ2-1): EAGVVQSPRYKIIEKKQPVAFWCNPISGHNTLYWYLQNLGQGPELLIRYENEEAVDDSQLPKDRFSAERLKGVDSTLKIQPAELGDSAVYLCASSLETGSDEQFFGPGTRLTVL.